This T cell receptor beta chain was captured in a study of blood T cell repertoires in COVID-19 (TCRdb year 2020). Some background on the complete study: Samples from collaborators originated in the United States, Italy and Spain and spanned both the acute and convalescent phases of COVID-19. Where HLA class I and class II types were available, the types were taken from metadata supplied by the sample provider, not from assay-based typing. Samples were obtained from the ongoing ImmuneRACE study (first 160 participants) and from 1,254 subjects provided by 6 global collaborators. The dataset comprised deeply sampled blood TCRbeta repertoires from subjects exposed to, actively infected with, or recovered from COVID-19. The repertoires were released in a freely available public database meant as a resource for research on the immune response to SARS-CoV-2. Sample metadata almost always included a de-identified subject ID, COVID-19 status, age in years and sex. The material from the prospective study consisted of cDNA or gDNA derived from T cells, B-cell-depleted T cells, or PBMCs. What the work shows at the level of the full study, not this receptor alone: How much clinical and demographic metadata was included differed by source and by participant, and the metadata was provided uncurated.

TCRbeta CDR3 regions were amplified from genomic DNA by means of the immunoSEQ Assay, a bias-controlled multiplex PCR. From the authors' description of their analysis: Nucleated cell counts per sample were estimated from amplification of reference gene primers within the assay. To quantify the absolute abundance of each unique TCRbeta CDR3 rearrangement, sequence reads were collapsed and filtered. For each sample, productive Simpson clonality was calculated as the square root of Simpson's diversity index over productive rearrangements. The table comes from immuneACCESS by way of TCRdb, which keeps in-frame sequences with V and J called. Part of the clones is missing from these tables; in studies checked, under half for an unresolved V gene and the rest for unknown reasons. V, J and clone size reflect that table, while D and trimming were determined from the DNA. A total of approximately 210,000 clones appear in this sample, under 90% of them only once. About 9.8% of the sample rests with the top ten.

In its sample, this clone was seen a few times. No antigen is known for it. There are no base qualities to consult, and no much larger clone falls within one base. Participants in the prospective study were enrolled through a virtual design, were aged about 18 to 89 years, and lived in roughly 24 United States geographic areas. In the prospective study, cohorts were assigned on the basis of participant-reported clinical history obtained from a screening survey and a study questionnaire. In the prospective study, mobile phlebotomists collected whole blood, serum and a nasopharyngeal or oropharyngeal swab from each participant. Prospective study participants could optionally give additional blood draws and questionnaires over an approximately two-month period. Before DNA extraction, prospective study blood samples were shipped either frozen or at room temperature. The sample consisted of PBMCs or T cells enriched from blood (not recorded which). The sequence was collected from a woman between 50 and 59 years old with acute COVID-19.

The DNA sequence follows: TGTGCCAGCAGCCCCACAATCAGCGGGGGGGTCTACAATGAGCAGTTCTTC. This gives the protein CASSPTISGGVYNEQFF. The chain is assembled from TRBV3-1 (or the pseudogene TRBV3-2) and TRBJ2-1, with 10 bases matching TRBD2. There are 17 amino acids in the CDR3, from cysteine to phenylalanine inclusive. Only the CDR3 DNA is retained, 51 bases long and in frame from the first base. The germline V and J ends show losses of 4 bases and 3 bases respectively, and no gene match explains 9 bases of the junction. CDR1 and CDR2 are drawn from the germline V gene (reference sequence): LGHDT, YNNKEL.